The clone carrying this TCR beta chain was detected only a few times. This sample is drawn from a study of blood T cell repertoires in COVID-19. Overall study: The origin of the acute and convalescent COVID-19 samples was the United States, Italy and Spain. PBMCs, B-cell-depleted T cells, or T cells were the source of the cDNA or gDNA that made up the material.

Per the study methods: The authors estimated nucleated cell counts from reference gene primer amplification. Here immunoSEQ multiplex PCR was the method, and the copy in TCRdb shows in-frame clones only, minus some. That table gives V, J and clone size, and the DNA gave D and trimming. The data hold some 80,000 clones, with around 85% observed a single time. The CDR3 length is 17 residues. Germline V gene data show CDR1 as MDHEN and CDR2 as SYDVKM. Germline trimming cut 5 bases from V and 6 bases from J; bases unmatched to any gene: 11. The TCR sequence derives from an elderly woman with active or convalescent COVID-19. Material for sequencing was peripheral blood. The rearrangement joins TRBV28 to TRBJ1-5, with 12 bases that match TRBD1. CDR3: CASSRGTGGPLGQPQHF. The CDR3 coding sequence is TGTGCCAGCAGTAGGGGGACAGGGGGCCCCCTCGGTCAGCCCCAGCATTTT.